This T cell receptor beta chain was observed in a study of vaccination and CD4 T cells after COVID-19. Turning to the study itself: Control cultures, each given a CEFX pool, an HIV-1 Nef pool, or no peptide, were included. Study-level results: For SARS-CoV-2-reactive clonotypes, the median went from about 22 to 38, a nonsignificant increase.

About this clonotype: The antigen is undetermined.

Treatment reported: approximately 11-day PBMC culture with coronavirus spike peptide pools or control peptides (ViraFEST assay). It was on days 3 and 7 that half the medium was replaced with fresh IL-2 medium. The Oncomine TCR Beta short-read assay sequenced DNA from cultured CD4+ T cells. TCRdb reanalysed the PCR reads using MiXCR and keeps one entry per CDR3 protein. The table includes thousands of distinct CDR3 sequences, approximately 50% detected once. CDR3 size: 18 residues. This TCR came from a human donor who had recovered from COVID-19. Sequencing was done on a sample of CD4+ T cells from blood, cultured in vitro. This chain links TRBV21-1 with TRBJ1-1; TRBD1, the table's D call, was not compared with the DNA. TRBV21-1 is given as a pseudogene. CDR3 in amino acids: CASSMRDRGQVGNTEAFF. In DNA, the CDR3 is TGTGCCAGCAGCATGAGGGACAGGGGGCAGGTAGGGAACACTGAAGCTTTCTTT.